This T cell receptor beta chain was sequenced for a study of shared clonotypes between healthy human individuals. Produced via immunoSEQ multiplex PCR; TCRdb's table is partial and in-frame only. Counted here are hundreds of thousands of clones, about 98% occurring once; the ten biggest clones make up 0.3%. The germline CDR1 and CDR2 sequences are MNHEY and SMNVEV (reference sequence). The CDR3 has 13 residues. The V gene lost 3 bases and the J gene lost 1 base, with 6 bases spanning the gap. The naive CD8 population came from CD45RO-negative cells selected for CCR7, without terminally differentiated effector memory CD45RA+ cells.

V is TRBV27 and J is TRBJ1-1; D is unresolved. The receptor was derived from a man aged 25 to 45 in good health. The specimen was naive CD8+ T cells sorted from blood. In DNA form, the CDR3 reads TGTGCCAGCAGTTTCAATACGAACACTGAAGCTTTCTTT. It codes for CASSFNTNTEAFF.